The clone carrying this TCR beta chain has only one observation. Its target is unknown. This sample was included in a study of STAT3 mutations in large granular lymphocyte leukemia. The study, taken as a whole, reports: In T-cell large granular lymphocyte leukemia, about half of patients showed multiple immunodominant subclonotypes.

The CDR3 totals 13 residues. Trimming shortened V by 3 bases and J by 2 bases, and 7 bases separated the two germline ends. Germline CDR1 SEHNR, CDR2 FQNEAQ (reference sequence). The table came from immunoSEQ multiplex PCR; TCRdb's copy has only in-frame clones and leaves some out. This table has about 8,600 clones, 85% to 90% appearing once. The sequencing sample was made of peripheral blood mononuclear cells. The J gene is TRBJ1-2, the V gene TRBV7-9; no clear D. The sequence came from a man older than 75 with T-cell large granular lymphocyte leukemia. Some clones in this sample may be carry-over from other donors' samples. In DNA, the CDR3 is TGTGCCAGCAGCTTCGACGGAAACTATGGCTACACCTTC. Residues: CASSFDGNYGYTF.